A single sample gave rise to the 25 T cell receptor beta chains below, sequenced in a study of blood T cells in healthy people across ages (dated by TCRdb to the mid-2010s). The library was made by 5' RACE. Sequencer: Illumina HiSeq 2500. A second roughly 6 to 11 cycle PCR used a sample-barcoded 5' primer and a J-beta primer mix. Using fastp at Q25 and MiXCR, TCRdb reprocessed the public reads and kept productive beta chains. All rows with the same CDR3 protein become a single entry with the most common DNA and genes. Counted in this sample were approximately 800,000 distinct CDR3 sequences; 20% to 25% of them appeared once. In total, the top ten clones hold roughly 3.8% of the sample. This same sample was also taken into another study, of T cells of mothers and their children.

The material sequenced was blood. These TCRs come from a boy between 5 and 17 years old in good health.

V usage is TRBV27 and J usage is TRBJ2-5, with D perhaps being TRBD1 or TRBD2 (6 bases each). Judging by the DNA end, TRBJ2-7 fits better; the J call may be wrong. There are 16 residues in the CDR3. The germline V gene encodes CDR1 MNHEY and CDR2 SMNVEV (reference sequence). Here the CDR3 DNA reads TGTGCCAGCAGTTTATCTTGGGGGGCCAGCTCCTACGAGCAGTACTTC. Amino acid sequence: CASSLSWGASSYEQYF.

Regarding this clonotype: Germline and junction disagree at one end, which may indicate a read error. The chain links TRBV12-3 or TRBV12-4 to TRBJ2-3; D tentatively fits TRBD1 or TRBD2 (5 bases each). The CDR3 contains 14 residues. In DNA, the CDR3 is TGCGCCAGCAGGGACCGGGGATCCCCAGATGCGCAGTATTTT. This sequence encodes CASRDRGSPDAQYF.

This clonotype was detected only once. The germline gene is not matched at one end of the junction; a read error may be the cause. The chain couples TRBV9 to TRBJ1-4; unclear D gene. Germline values: CDR1 SGDLS, CDR2 YYNGEE. The CDR3 covers 15 residues. The CDR3: CASNVSLRLDEKLFF. The CDR3 DNA reads TGTGCCAGCAACGTATCGTTGCGTTTGGATGAAAAACTGTTTTTT.

A note on this clonotype: The germline gene is not matched at one end of the junction; a read error may be the cause. This chain joins TRBV7-2 and TRBJ2-5; D call uncertain. CDR1 SGHTA and CDR2 FQGNSA come from the germline V gene. The CDR3 spans 14 residues. CDR3 protein: CASSLRQNQETRYF. The CDR3 nucleotides are TGTGCCAGCAGCTTAAGGCAGAACCAAGAGACCCGGTACTTC.

V and J are TRBV2 and TRBJ2-7; 10 bases map to TRBD2. This CDR3 has 15 amino acids. Germline V gene sequence: CDR1 SNHLY, CDR2 FYNNEI. V trimming: 0 bases; J trimming: 4 bases; junction bases outside the gene matches: 3. The CDR3 region has the DNA TGTGCCAGCAGTGAAGCTAGACTAGCGGGTTACGAGCAGTACTTC. Its protein is CASSEARLAGYEQYF. Filled out from reference TRBV2 and TRBJ2-7, the complete variable domain reads EPEVTQTPSHQVTQMGQEVILRCVPISNHLYFYWYRQILGQKVEFLVSFYNNEISEKSEIFDDQFSVERPDGSNFTLKIRSTKLEDSAMYFCASSEARLAGYEQYFGPGTRLTVT.

Worth noting for this clonotype: The junction does not match germline at one end; this may be a read error. This chain's CDR3 is CASSLAGYELYF. CDR3 nucleotides: TGTGCCAGCAGCTTAGCAGGGTACGAGCTGTACTTC. The chain uses TRBV13 and TRBJ2-7; D possibly corresponds to TRBD1 (5 bases). The CDR3 spans 12 residues. Looked up from germline, CDR1 is PRHDT and CDR2 is FYEKMQ (reference sequence).

This rearrangement joins TRBV3-1 to TRBJ2-7; D unresolved. CDR1 and CDR2 (germline): LGHDT, YNNKEL (reference sequence). Trimming cost V 0 bases and J 2 bases, with 14 bases left between them. This CDR3 spans 16 amino acids. CDR3 residues: CASSQDDSPATYEQYF. CDR3 bases: TGTGCCAGCAGCCAAGATGACTCACCAGCGACCTACGAGCAGTACTTC.

This clonotype was detected only once. Sequence at one end of the junction differs from germline and may be a read error. The CDR3 DNA reads TGCGCCAGCAGCCAAGTTAGTTCTAGCTCCCACGAGCAGTGCTTC. It is translated as CASSQVSSSSHEQCF. V gene TRBV4-1 combines with J gene TRBJ2-7; TRBD2 might be the D (5 bases). The CDR3 is made up of 15 amino acids. Germline-derived CDR1 and CDR2 are MGHRA and YSYEKL.

This clonotype was seen at least ten times. The V call is TRBV4-3, the J call TRBJ1-2; 7 bases align to TRBD1. CDR3 length equals 14 residues. Trimming removed 1 base from V and 7 bases from J; junction bases left unmatched: 6. The germline V gene encodes CDR1 LGHNA and CDR2 YSLEER. This CDR3 reads CASSQVSQGSGYTF. The CDR3 DNA sequence: TGCGCCAGCAGCCAAGTGTCACAGGGGTCTGGCTACACCTTC.

In its sample, this clonotype was seen a few times. The CDR3 loop reads CSVDSETQYF. The CDR3 DNA reads as TGCAGCGTTGACTCTGAGACCCAGTACTTC. V is TRBV29-1 and J is TRBJ2-5; D is unclear. Germline V gives CDR1 SQVTM, CDR2 ANQGSEA. V was pared by 3 bases and J by 5 bases, with 4 bases between. The CDR3 is 10 amino acids. Filled out from reference TRBV29-1 and TRBJ2-5, the complete variable domain reads SAVISQKPSRDICQRGTSLTIQCQVDSQVTMMFWYRQQPGQSLTLIATANQGSEATYESGFVIDKFPISRPNLTFSTLTVSNMSPEDSSIYLCSVDSETQYFGPGTRLLVL.

The rearrangement uses TRBV12-3 or TRBV12-4 and TRBJ2-6; TRBD2 matches 7 bases. The J segment lost 2 bases and the V segment lost 5 bases, leaving 18 bases of the junction unmatched. The CDR3 extends over 20 amino acids. The CDR3 sequence: CASSAPGRPHPQTGANVLTF. The CDR3 region has the DNA TGTGCCAGCAGTGCCCCCGGGAGGCCTCATCCACAGACTGGGGCCAACGTCCTGACTTTC.

J is TRBJ2-1 and V is TRBV10-2; 9 bases match TRBD2. This CDR3 has 18 amino acids. Germline CDR1 and CDR2: WSHSY and SAAADI. V was clipped by 2 bases and J by 2 bases; unmatched bases: 10. The CDR3 protein is CASSENYSGSTAYNEQFF. CDR3 nucleotide sequence: TGCGCCAGCAGTGAGAACTATAGCGGGAGTACAGCCTACAATGAGCAGTTCTTC.

The chain carries TRBV14 and TRBJ1-4, with D possibly being TRBD1 (6 bases). Per the germline V gene, CDR1 is SGHDN and CDR2 is FVKESK. V lost 4 bases, J lost 7 bases, and 16 bases lay in between. This CDR3 region has 15 residues. The CDR3 DNA is TGTGCCAGCAGCCCCCGCGCGGGGGCTGGTGAAAAACTGTTTTTT. This translates into CASSPRAGAGEKLFF.

This clonotype was counted between two and nine times. The J gene is TRBJ2-7, the V gene TRBV5-6; D not resolved. The CDR3 has 15 amino acids. The ends were cut back, 4 bases at V and 3 bases at J, with 17 bases in the middle. The germline gives CDR1 SGHDT, CDR2 YYEEEE. The CDR3 DNA sequence: TGTGCCAGCAGCCAACCGGGCCGGGTTGGCTACGAGCAGTACTTC. Its protein product is CASSQPGRVGYEQYF.

The V call is TRBV6-5, the J call TRBJ2-3; D uncertain. The V and J ends lost 5 bases and 5 bases respectively, with 11 bases between them. The CDR3 totals 13 residues. CDR1 is MNHEY, CDR2 SVGAGI, per germline. The CDR3 nucleotides are TGTGCCAGCAGTAAACTTGTTCGAGATACGCAGTATTTT. Encoded protein: CASSKLVRDTQYF.

This clonotype was detected only a few times. V usage is TRBV5-1 and J usage is TRBJ2-5, with 8 bases that match TRBD1. Germline V gives CDR1 SGHRS, CDR2 YFSETQ. The CDR3 contains 15 residues. V lost 4 bases to trimming and J lost 3 bases; unmatched junction nucleotides: 8. The CDR3 DNA reads TGCGCCAGCAGCGGAGGGACAGGTCCTAAAGAGACCCAGTACTTC. Translating gives CASSGGTGPKETQYF. Supplemented by reference TRBV5-1 and TRBJ2-5, the full variable domain reads KAGVTQTPRYLIKTRGQQVTLSCSPISGHRSVSWYQQTPGQGLQFLFEYFSETQRNKGNFPGRFSGRQFSNSRSEMNVSTLELGDSALYLCASSGGTGPKETQYFGPGTRLLVL.

There are many counts of this clonotype. The rearrangement joins TRBV12-3 or TRBV12-4 to TRBJ2-1, with D perhaps TRBD1 (6 bases). The length of the CDR3 is 14 residues. V lost 5 bases and J 1 base, leaving 9 bases between the germline ends. CDR3 in amino acids: CASSMTGSYNEQFF. The CDR3 nucleotides read TGTGCCAGCAGTATGACAGGTTCCTACAATGAGCAGTTCTTC.

The sample holds a few counts of this clonotype. The V call is TRBV4-3, the J call TRBJ2-5; the D gene is possibly TRBD2 (5 bases). The V gene's germline CDR1 is LGHNA and CDR2 YSLEER. The CDR3 spans 13 residues. The germline V and J ends were trimmed by 2 bases and 4 bases, with 8 bases remaining between them. CDR3 in DNA: TGCGCCAGCAGCCAACTCGAGGGAGAGACCCAGTACTTC. Translated, it gives CASSQLEGETQYF.

The chain has TRBV28 and TRBJ2-3, with TRBD2 as a possible D gene (7 bases). Trimming pared 5 bases from V and 5 bases from J, leaving 23 bases between. This CDR3 has 17 amino acids. The germline V gene has CDR1 MDHEN and CDR2 SYDVKM. DNA of the CDR3: TGTGCCAGCAGTCACTCCTCGAATGGGGGGGCAAAAGATACGCAGTATTTT. This translates into CASSHSSNGGAKDTQYF.

This clonotype was recorded a few times. The chain has TRBV28 and TRBJ2-7; D possibly corresponds to TRBD1 (5 bases). V lost 1 base, J lost 5 bases, and 15 bases lay in between. The CDR3 covers 15 residues. The germline CDR1 and CDR2 sequences are MDHEN and SYDVKM. CDR3 coding DNA: TGTGCCAGCAGTTTATTTCCGCAGGGTGGCGACGAGCAGTACTTC. Its protein product is CASSLFPQGGDEQYF.

The sample holds one count of this clonotype. The rearrangement uses TRBV27 and TRBJ1-1; the D gene is possibly TRBD1 (6 bases). From germline, CDR1 is MNHEY and CDR2 SMNVEV (reference sequence). The CDR3 contains 13 residues. V was trimmed by 3 bases and J by 5 bases, leaving 10 bases between them. CDR3 DNA: TGTGCCAGCAGTTTGGGGGGGGCTACTGAAGCTTTCTTT. It encodes CASSLGGATEAFF.

This clonotype was detected only a few times. Here the CDR3 DNA reads TGCGCCAGCAGCTTGGTGGGGAACTATGGCTACACCTTC. This gives the protein CASSLVGNYGYTF. J is TRBJ1-2 and V is TRBV5-1; unclear D gene. V shed 0 bases and J shed 2 bases, with 5 bases lying between them. The length of the CDR3 is 13 residues. CDR1 and CDR2 (germline): SGHRS, YFSETQ.

This sequence joins TRBV5-1 and TRBJ2-5; D is unresolved. This CDR3 contains 14 residues. The ends were cut back, 4 bases at V and 5 bases at J, with 15 bases in the middle. The germline CDR1 and CDR2 sequences are SGHRS and YFSETQ. The CDR3 sequence: CASSPRFGPETQYF. CDR3 in DNA: TGCGCCAGCAGCCCCCGTTTCGGACCGGAGACCCAGTACTTC.

This clonotype showed up just a few times. The chain is built from TRBV28 and TRBJ2-1; TRBD2 aligns across 8 bases. Germline trimming cut 6 bases from V and 6 bases from J; bases unmatched to any gene: 13. The germline gives CDR1 MDHEN, CDR2 SYDVKM. This CDR3 contains 16 residues. This CDR3 is CASSTVAAGDGNEQFF. The CDR3 bases are TGTGCCAGCAGCACTGTAGCAGCGGGAGATGGCAATGAGCAGTTCTTC.

The chain combines TRBV6-2 or TRBV6-3 with TRBJ1-1; D not certain. The CDR3 covers 14 residues. Trimming removed 7 bases from V and 1 base from J, with 13 bases in between. CDR1 is MNHEY and CDR2 is SVGEGT in the germline V gene. The CDR3 sequence is CASNGRHRNTEAFF. The CDR3 DNA sequence: TGTGCCAGCAACGGAAGACACCGGAACACTGAAGCTTTCTTT.